This TCR beta chain was found in a study of cytomegalovirus exposure and HLA in healthy donors (dated by TCRdb to 2017 to 2019). About the full investigation: According to a later analysis, the 120 or so validation repertoires were produced on the same platform as the 666 repertoires of the first cohort. Besides the first cohort of 666 subjects, a separate validation cohort made up of 120 different subjects was used. The aim of the study was to test whether cataloging public T cell receptors could identify signatures of past pathogen exposure. To predict cytomegalovirus infection status, the study combined high-throughput TCR immunosequencing, statistical association of individual TCRs with disease status, and machine learning. Results the study describes overall, beyond this receptor: Most TCR sequences were observed very rarely across donors, whereas some public TCRs were present in many individuals. According to the authors, the approach could potentially be generalized to other disease states and immunological phenotypes. In vitro tests confirmed that a few of the cytomegalovirus-associated TCR beta chains recognize cytomegalovirus antigens. In the study, about 150 TCR beta chains were listed as associated with cytomegalovirus. A later analysis lacked HLA typing for the validation cohort, so it scored co-occurrence in that cohort across all 110 or so repertoires. Subsequent analysis determined that TCRs grouped into clusters in the first cohort also showed a tendency toward co-occurrence across the roughly 110 validation repertoires, and 94% of cluster scores exceeded 0. Cytomegalovirus status was reported to be diagnosed by the classifier with high specificity and sensitivity in both the original and validation cohorts.

The CDR3 numbers 12 residues from cysteine through phenylalanine. The kept DNA is CDR3 alone, 36 bases in frame from the first base. At the junction V is shortened by 4 bases and J by 7 bases, with 11 bases in between. CDR1 is given as MDHEN and CDR2 as SYDVKM, both from the germline V gene. For this clone: What this receptor recognizes is not known. Nothing much larger sits one base from this clone, and base qualities are not available.

The donors were included in the validation cohort of approximately 120 subjects, a group kept apart from the roughly 610-subject first cohort. The library came from the immunoSEQ multiplex PCR assay. On the study's bioinformatics: A statistical classification framework was developed to diagnose cytomegalovirus status using the catalog of TCR beta chain sequences. In TCRdb, the immuneACCESS table is reduced to in-frame sequences with V and J assigned. These tables do not hold every clone; where another copy was compared, an unresolved V gene accounts for under half, and the others remain unexplained. The D gene and trimming were derived from the DNA, and the V and J assignments and clone size from that table. For this sample there are 150,000 to 200,000 clones; nearly 90% appear just once. Over 4% of the sample is in the top ten clones.

The sequence was obtained from a man aged 18 to 35 in good health and CMV-seropositive. Input material: PBMCs. The chain is assembled from TRBV28 and TRBJ2-7; 5 matching bases give a weak D call of TRBD2. The base sequence is TGTGCCAGCAGTTGGGAGCGTGGGGAGCAGTACTTC. Its product reads: CASSWERGEQYF.